Below, 31 T cell receptor beta chains from the same sample are listed, as sequenced in a study of T cell clonality in common variable immunodeficiency. TCRdb's table, derived via immunoSEQ multiplex PCR, lists solely in-frame clones and lacks some. The record shows about 32,000 clones for this sample, with no singletons present. The sequencing input was peripheral blood mononuclear cells. The source of these receptors is a person aged 18 to 69 in good health.

This clone appeared many times. The chain's CDR3 is CASSGLAGGSNEQFF. The DNA read from the CDR3 is TGTGCCAGCAGTGGTCTAGCGGGGGGGTCGAATGAG. The chain carries TRBV6-4 and TRBJ2-1; TRBD2 matches at 12 bases. The read comes to an end 3 residues before the CDR3 does, leaving the germline J gene to fill in the end. J was trimmed by 7 bases and V by 4 bases; bases with no gene match: 5. The CDR3 totals 15 residues. Germline values: CDR1 MRHNA, CDR2 SNTAGT.

This clone came up many times. CDR3 residues: CASSSTGVNTEAFF. The CDR3 DNA, read in part, is TGCGCCAGCAGCTCGACAGGGGTAAACACTGAA. The chain joins TRBV5-1 to TRBJ1-1; the match to TRBD1 covers 8 bases. The CDR3 extends 3 residues past the end of the read, so its final part is completed from the germline J gene. Trimming removed 3 bases from V and 2 bases from J; junction bases left unmatched: 3. From germline, CDR1 is SGHRS and CDR2 YFSETQ. This CDR3 has 14 amino acids.

This clone came up a few times. With the read ending 3 residues before the CDR3 end, the germline J gene is used to fill in that end. The chain joins TRBV18 to TRBJ1-2; 7 bases are shared with TRBD1. The CDR3 extends over 14 amino acids. Germline V lookup: CDR1 KGHSH, CDR2 LQKENI. The part of the CDR3 DNA that was read is TGTGCCAGCTCACCAGCGACAGGGACCTACGAC. It is translated as CASSPATGTYD. In full, the CDR3 reads CASSPATGTYDYTF.

This clone has at least ten counts. The read ends 3 residues before the CDR3 terminus; that terminus is restored from the germline J gene. The chain employs TRBV14 and TRBJ2-3; 8 bases match TRBD1. Looked up from germline, CDR1 is SGHDN and CDR2 is FVKESK. The CDR3 is 15 residues long. Incomplete CDR3 DNA: TGTGCCAGCAGCCAAGAGGCAGGGGGCTGGGAGACG. The encoded protein is CASSQEAGGWET. The CDR3 in full is CASSQEAGGWETQYF.

The sequenced CDR3 bases are TGTGCCAGCAGCTTAGGACAGGAAACCTACGAC. The encoded protein is CASSLGQETYD. The entire CDR3 reads CASSLGQETYDYTF. The chain uses TRBV7-3 and TRBJ1-2; 7 nucleotides line up with TRBD1. The CDR3 goes on 3 residues after the read ends, and that part is filled in from the germline J gene. The CDR3 extends over 14 amino acids. Germline V gene lookup returns CDR1 SGHTA and CDR2 FQGTGA.

This clone was recorded many times. The CDR3 goes on 3 residues after the read ends, and that part is filled in from the germline J gene. This chain links TRBV7-3 with TRBJ2-5, with D perhaps TRBD2 (5 bases). The V end lost 3 bases, the J end lost 5 bases, and 16 bases lay between the germline ends. The CDR3 runs 15 residues. The germline V gene has CDR1 SGHTA and CDR2 FQGTGA. CDR3 sequence: CASSLLASLSETQYF. Partial CDR3 DNA: TGTGCCAGCAGCTTGCTGGCTAGCCTTTCTGAGACC.

This clone was detected ten times or more. The read finishes 3 residues shy of the CDR3 end, and the germline J gene is used to complete it. V usage is TRBV19 and J usage is TRBJ2-6; D unresolved. With 5 bases removed from V and 3 bases from J, the gap between germline ends came to 8 bases. The germline CDR1 and CDR2 sequences are LNHDA and SQIVND (reference sequence). CDR3 length equals 14 residues. The sequenced part of the CDR3 DNA is TGTGCCAGTAGTCGAGGTGGTGGGGCCAACGTC. Translated: CASSRGGGANV. From start to end, the CDR3 is CASSRGGGANVLTF.

This clone was recorded at least ten times. Relative to the germline gene, one junction end is altered; a read error may explain this. The CDR3 is cut off 3 residues early in the read; its end comes from the germline J gene. V gene TRBV4-2 combines with J gene TRBJ1-1; 11 bases fit TRBD1. This CDR3 has 15 residues. CDR1 LGHNA and CDR2 YNFKEQ come from the germline V gene. The CDR3 region is CASSPGDRGNPEAFF. The covered CDR3 bases are TGTGCCAGCAGCCCTGGGGACAGGGGGAACCCTGAA.

This clone appeared many times. Coverage ceases 3 residues before the CDR3 finishes, and the germline J gene fills in the end. The V and J genes are TRBV19 and TRBJ2-3; TRBD2 aligns across 8 bases. CDR1 and CDR2 from the germline V gene are LNHDA and SQIVND (reference sequence). The CDR3 loop spans 15 amino acids. The CDR3 spells CASHGGAGVPETQYF. The DNA read from the CDR3 is TGTGCCAGTCACGGGGGAGCGGGAGTCCCCGAAACG.

In its sample, this clone was seen many times. The CDR3 end falls 3 residues outside the read, so it is completed with the germline J gene. This rearrangement joins TRBV5-4 to TRBJ1-1; D remains unclear. Germline V CDR1 and CDR2: SGHNT, YYREEE (reference sequence). Between the trimmed V and J ends, which lost 7 bases and 4 bases, there was a span of 11 bases. The CDR3 contains 12 residues. The covered CDR3 bases are TGTGCCAGCTCTACAGATCTCACTGAA. It codes for CASSTDLTE. The entire CDR3 is CASSTDLTEAFF. Combining the CDR3 with reference TRBV5-4 and TRBJ1-1 gives the whole variable domain ETGVTQSPTHLIKTRGQQVTLRCSSQSGHNTVSWYQQALGQGPQFIFQYYREEENGRGNFPPRFSGLQFPNYSSELNVNALELDDSALYLCASSTDLTEAFFGQGTRLTVV.

At least ten counts were recorded for this clone. Coverage ceases 3 residues before the CDR3 finishes, and the germline J gene fills in the end. The rearrangement uses TRBV7-9 and TRBJ2-3, with D maybe TRBD2 (6 bases). Germline CDR1 is SEHNR and CDR2 is FQNEAQ (reference sequence). The CDR3 has 14 residues. V lost 2 bases to trimming and J lost 4 bases, with 10 bases between them. The sequenced part of the CDR3 DNA is TGTGCCAGCAGCTTACTGGGGGGAGCAGATACG. It yields the protein CASSLLGGADT. The full CDR3 sequence reads CASSLLGGADTQYF.

This clone has ten or more counts. The read terminates 3 residues ahead of where the CDR3 ends, so the germline J gene completes it. The genes are TRBV4-1 and TRBJ2-5; TRBD2 matches at 7 bases. Germline lookup yields CDR1 MGHRA and CDR2 YSYEKL. CDR3 length: 14 amino acids. The V segment lost 1 base and the J segment 5 bases; nucleotides outside the gene matches: 4. The CDR3 DNA, read in part, is TGCGCCAGCAGCCAAGTCCTAGCGGTCGAGACC. Protein sequence: CASSQVLAVET. The entire CDR3 sequence reads CASSQVLAVETQYF.

At least ten counts were recorded for this clone. The read stops 3 residues short of the end of the CDR3; the missing end is completed from the germline J gene. The V call is TRBV20-1, the J call TRBJ1-5; 7 bases map to TRBD1. Germline loops: CDR1 DFQATT, CDR2 SNEGSKA (reference sequence). After removal of 4 bases from V and 1 base from J, the junction contained 7 bases not matched to a gene. The CDR3 sequence is 15 residues long. The CDR3 region is CSATRTGLSNQPQHF. The CDR3 DNA, read in part, is TGCAGTGCTACCCGGACAGGCTTGAGCAATCAGCCC.

This clone was counted ten times or more. The read terminates 3 residues before the CDR3 end, so the remaining end is supplied by the germline J gene. The rearrangement uses TRBV11-3 and TRBJ2-3; 9 bases match TRBD2. Trimming cost V 6 bases and J 3 bases; bases outside gene matches: 1. CDR1 SGHNT and CDR2 YENEEA come from the germline V gene. The CDR3 totals 13 residues. The covered CDR3 bases are TGTGCCAGCAGTCTAGCGGGAACAGATACG. It codes for CASSLAGTDT. The complete CDR3 reads CASSLAGTDTQYF.

This clone was seen ten or more times. The sequenced fragment ends 3 residues before the CDR3 boundary, so the rest is inferred from the germline J gene. The chain is built from TRBV14 and TRBJ2-3; 7 positions match TRBD1. CDR3 length: 16 amino acids. V trimming: 0 bases; J trimming: 7 bases; junction bases outside the gene matches: 10. Germline CDR1 SGHDN, CDR2 FVKESK. The CDR3: CASSQDRTGAHNTQYF. The CDR3 bases that were read are TGTGCCAGCAGCCAAGATAGGACAGGAGCACACAATACG.

Only a few counts were recorded for this clone. With the read ending 3 residues before the CDR3 end, the germline J gene is used to fill in that end. The rearrangement uses TRBV20-1 and TRBJ2-3, with D possibly TRBD1 on 7 matching bases. Germline CDR1 reads DFQATT; CDR2 reads SNEGSKA (reference sequence). The CDR3 contains 15 residues. CDR3 loop: CSARSPGGRQETQYF. The part of the CDR3 DNA that was read is TGCAGTGCTAGAAGTCCAGGGGGGCGACAAGAGACG.

This clone was recorded at least ten times. Partial CDR3 DNA: TGTGCCAGCAGACCGGGACTGGATTACAATGAG. This codes for CASRPGLDYNE. The complete CDR3 sequence is CASRPGLDYNEQFF. The chain joins TRBV6-2 or TRBV6-3 to TRBJ2-1; TRBD2 is a possible D gene (6 bases). The read gets to within 3 residues of the CDR3 end, and the germline J gene fills in the rest. Per germline, CDR1 MNHEY and CDR2 SVGEGT. The CDR3 is 14 residues long. The V and J ends lost 6 bases and 4 bases respectively, with 13 bases between them.

This clone was counted between two and nine times. The missing CDR3 end, 3 residues past where the read stops, is filled in from the germline J gene. This chain connects TRBV19 to TRBJ2-3, with 8 positions matching TRBD1. Germline V lookup: CDR1 LNHDA, CDR2 SQIVND (reference sequence). The CDR3 has 17 amino acids. The covered CDR3 bases are TGTGCCAGTAGTCCCCGAGGGGACAGGTGGTCTGGGGAGACG. It codes for CASSPRGDRWSGET. The whole CDR3 region reads CASSPRGDRWSGETQYF. The whole variable domain, filled in from reference TRBV19 and TRBJ2-3, reads DGGITQSPKYLFRKEGQNVTLSCEQNLNHDAMYWYRQDPGQGLRLIYYSQIVNDFQKGDIAEGYSVSREKKESFPLTVTSAQKNPTAFYLCASSPRGDRWSGETQYFGPGTRLTVL.

This clone was seen ten or more times. Incomplete CDR3 DNA: TGTGCCAGCAGTTCCGGCTTACTAGCGGGATCTAGCACAGATACG. Its translation: CASSSGLLAGSSTDT. The whole CDR3 is CASSSGLLAGSSTDTQYF. The V call is TRBV3-1 (or the pseudogene TRBV3-2), the J call TRBJ2-3; TRBD2 matches 10 bases. The read gets to within 3 residues of the CDR3 end, and the germline J gene fills in the rest. CDR3 size: 18 residues. Looked up from germline, CDR1 is LGHDT and CDR2 is YNNKEL (reference sequence). The V and J ends lost 6 bases and 0 bases, in that order; junction bases with no gene match: 12.

This clone turned up a few times. The read comes to an end 3 residues before the CDR3 does, leaving the germline J gene to fill in the end. The chain has TRBV11-3 and TRBJ2-1; D gene ambiguous. The CDR3 loop spans 15 amino acids. The V end lost 5 bases, the J end lost 0 bases, and 11 bases lay between the germline ends. The germline V gene has CDR1 SGHNT and CDR2 YENEEA. The CDR3 DNA, read in part, is TGTGCCAGCAGCGCCGACTCGAGCTCCTACAATGAG. Protein product: CASSADSSSYNE. The whole CDR3 protein is CASSADSSSYNEQFF.

The sample holds many counts of this clone. The CDR3 goes on 3 residues after the read ends, and that part is filled in from the germline J gene. This rearrangement joins TRBV10-3 to TRBJ1-4, with 9 nucleotides matching TRBD1. Germline-derived CDR1 and CDR2 are ENHRY and SYGVKD. This CDR3 comprises 13 residues. V trimming: 9 bases; J trimming: 8 bases; junction bases outside the gene matches: 7. CDR3 DNA, as far as it was read: TGTGCCATACGGGGACAGGGCAGCGAAAAA. This codes for CAIRGQGSEK. The whole CDR3 is CAIRGQGSEKLFF.

Worth noting for this clone: This sample includes further DNA sequences coding for the same CDR3. The CDR3 is CASSPPGLGLSYNEQFF. The sequenced part of the CDR3 DNA is TGTGCCAGCTCCCCCCCCGGTCTTGGTCTTTCCTACAATGAG. The chain recombines TRBV18 with TRBJ2-1; D is ambiguous. The read gets to within 3 residues of the CDR3 end, and the germline J gene fills in the rest. Germline loops: CDR1 KGHSH, CDR2 LQKENI. The CDR3 is 17 amino acids. Deletions cut 6 bases from V and 1 base from J, with 19 bases between.

In its sample, this clone was seen many times. Read data end 3 residues before the CDR3 end; the end is taken from the germline J gene. V is TRBV20-1 and J is TRBJ2-4; 16 bases line up with TRBD2. Trimming at V came to 5 bases and at J to 1 base, leaving 2 bases not matched to a gene. This CDR3 has 16 amino acids. Germline CDR1 reads DFQATT; CDR2 reads SNEGSKA (reference sequence). The CDR3 spells CSAGTSGRGAKNIQYF. CDR3 DNA (partial): TGCAGTGCTGGGACTAGCGGGAGGGGTGCCAAAAACATT.

This clone was seen ten or more times. From the germline J gene comes the end of the CDR3, since the read stops 3 residues before it. This chain joins TRBV20-1 and TRBJ2-3, with TRBD2 matching 12 bases. Germline lookup yields CDR1 DFQATT and CDR2 SNEGSKA (reference sequence). V dropped 2 bases and J dropped 6; count of bases not matched to a gene: 6. CDR3 length equals 15 residues. CDR3 protein: CSARPPSGRADTQYF. CDR3 DNA (partial): TGCAGTGCTAGACCTCCTAGCGGGAGGGCTGATACG.

Worth noting for this clone: Read sequence stops 3 residues before the CDR3 end, and the germline J gene provides the missing end. The genes are TRBV7-6 and TRBJ2-2; 9 positions agree with TRBD1. Germline CDR1 is SGHVS and CDR2 is FNYEAQ. The CDR3 spans 18 residues. CDR3 loop: CASSLEGQGINPNSPLFF. The CDR3 bases that were read are TGTGCCAGCAGCTTGGAAGGACAGGGGATCAACCCTAATTCACCG.

The table lists this clone with a few counts. The read falls 3 residues short of the CDR3 end, and the missing part is taken from the germline J gene. The chain couples TRBV11-2 to TRBJ2-7; TRBD1 aligns across 7 bases. J was trimmed by 5 bases and V by 4 bases; bases with no gene match: 8. This CDR3 is 14 amino acids long. Germline V lookup: CDR1 SGHAT, CDR2 FQNNGV. This CDR3 reads CASSSVRQGNEQYF. The CDR3 DNA, read in part, is TGTGCCAGCAGCTCCGTACGACAGGGAAACGAG. Complete variable domain (other parts from reference TRBV11-2 and TRBJ2-7): EAGVAQSPRYKIIEKRQSVAFWCNPISGHATLYWYQQILGQGPKLLIQFQNNGVVDDSQLPKDRFSAERLKGVDSTLKIQPAKLEDSAVYLCASSSVRQGNEQYFGPGTRLTVT.

This clone was detected many times. The read terminates 3 residues before the CDR3 end, so the remaining end is supplied by the germline J gene. Other nucleotide sequences from this sample produce the same CDR3. This rearrangement joins TRBV20-1 to TRBJ1-1, with 7 bases fitting TRBD1. Looked up from germline, CDR1 is DFQATT and CDR2 is SNEGSKA (reference sequence). The CDR3 length is 12 residues. The CDR3 DNA, read in part, is TGCAGTGCCCTGACAGGGTATTCGGAA. This codes for CSALTGYSE. The entire CDR3 protein is CSALTGYSEAFF.

This clone came up many times. The read ends 3 residues before the CDR3 terminus; that terminus is restored from the germline J gene. This chain links TRBV7-3 with TRBJ2-3, with 7 positions matching TRBD2. This CDR3 comprises 16 residues. Trimming cost V 1 base and J 3 bases; bases outside gene matches: 7. Germline V lookup: CDR1 SGHTA, CDR2 FQGTGA. The CDR3 DNA, read in part, is TGTGCCAGCAGCTTAATGGGCGGGAGCGGAACAGATACG. It codes for CASSLMGGSGTDT. The complete CDR3 protein is CASSLMGGSGTDTQYF.

This clone was seen at least ten times. The CDR3 is CASSRLNEKLFF. Partial CDR3 DNA: TGTGCCAGCAGTCGTCTTAATGAAAAA. The genes are TRBV27 and TRBJ1-4, with D unclear. The read gets to within 3 residues of the CDR3 end, and the germline J gene fills in the rest. CDR3 length: 12 residues. CDR1 is MNHEY, CDR2 SMNVEV, per germline (reference sequence). V lost 5 bases, J lost 4 bases, and 5 bases lay in between.

This clone was observed at least ten times. The read terminates 3 residues before the CDR3 end, so the remaining end is supplied by the germline J gene. The V and J genes are TRBV5-1 and TRBJ2-1; 14 bases fit TRBD2. This CDR3 has 17 amino acids. With V trimmed by 4 bases and J by 3 bases, 6 bases remained unmatched. Looked up from germline, CDR1 is SGHRS and CDR2 is YFSETQ. CDR3 region: CASSEGLAGDFYNEQFF. The covered CDR3 bases are TGCGCCAGCAGCGAGGGACTAGCGGGGGACTTCTACAATGAG.

This clone was counted at least ten times. The CDR3 protein is CASSVVDSGTDTQYF. The CDR3 bases that were read are TGTGCCAGCAGCGTAGTCGATAGCGGAACAGATACG. The V and J genes are TRBV9 and TRBJ2-3, with a tentative D call TRBD2 (6 bases). The CDR3 end falls 3 residues outside the read, so it is completed with the germline J gene. Germline assignment: CDR1 SGDLS and CDR2 YYNGEE. This CDR3 has 15 amino acids. Trimming took off 0 bases at V and 3 bases at J, with 11 bases between the two ends.